A selection of T cell receptor beta chains follows, all from one sample in a study of blood T cell repertoires in COVID-19. Method: immunoSEQ multiplex PCR; TCRdb's copy keeps in-frame clones and lacks some. Here the sample spans around 76,000 clones, more than 65% being singletons. Material: peripheral blood. The receptors derive from a woman of 80 years or more with active or convalescent COVID-19. Each CDR3 is given with its conserved first and last residue. Each record gives: D gene, clone size, J gene, V gene, CDR3 protein, CDR3 DNA. D genes are given only for firm matches. Clone sizes are given selectively: once, few, many, or a class where the clone is expanded.

>.|.|TRBJ2-3|TRBV28
CASQGSDTQYF
TGTGCCAGCCAGGGGTCAGATACGCAGTATTTT
>.|.|TRBJ1-5|TRBV3-1/TRBV3-2
CASSQVAGFNQPQHF
TGTGCCAGCAGCCAAGTAGCAGGGTTCAATCAGCCCCAGCATTTT
>.|once|TRBJ1-1|TRBV12-3/TRBV12-4
CASSIRSVTEAFF
TGTGCCAGCAGCATAAGGAGTGTCACTGAAGCTTTCTTT
>.|.|TRBJ1-6|TRBV7-2
CASSHSGEIPSPLHF
TGTGCCAGCAGCCATTCAGGGGAGATTCCCTCACCCCTCCACTTT
>TRBD1|.|TRBJ1-1|TRBV25-1
CASSPSGTATGGTEAFF
TGTGCCAGCAGTCCCTCGGGGACAGCAACAGGAGGAACTGAAGCTTTCTTT
>TRBD2|.|TRBJ2-5|TRBV11-3
CASSLSGGHETQYF
TGTGCCAGCAGCTTGAGCGGGGGGCACGAGACCCAGTACTTC
>TRBD2|.|TRBJ2-1|TRBV19
CATASGANFNEQFF
TGTGCCACCGCTAGCGGGGCCAACTTCAATGAGCAGTTCTTC
>.|once|TRBJ2-1|TRBV7-2
CASSLGLGSDEQFF
TGTGCCAGCAGCTTAGGACTAGGGTCCGATGAGCAGTTCTTC
>.|.|TRBJ1-1|TRBV6-5
CASKPYGGGVTEAFF
TGTGCCAGCAAGCCCTACGGGGGGGGCGTAACTGAAGCTTTCTTT
>TRBD1|.|TRBJ1-6|TRBV10-2
CASSGTGGNSPLHF
TGCGCCAGCAGTGGGACAGGGGGCAATTCACCCCTCCACTTT
>.|.|TRBJ1-3|TRBV7-8
CASSSGGIFSGNTIYF
TGTGCCAGCAGCTCCGGGGGGATATTCTCTGGAAACACCATATATTTT
>.|.|TRBJ2-3|TRBV6-2/TRBV6-3
CASSYDSASTDTQYF
TGTGCCAGCAGTTACGACAGTGCTAGCACAGATACGCAGTATTTT
>TRBD1|few|TRBJ2-5|TRBV19
CASSMGTGGSETQYF
TGTGCCAGTAGTATGGGGACAGGGGGCAGCGAGACCCAGTACTTC
>TRBD2|.|TRBJ2-7|TRBV7-2
CASSTGRGGPYEQYF
TGTGCCAGCAGCACCGGTCGGGGGGGCCCCTACGAGCAGTACTTC
>TRBD1|.|TRBJ1-2|TRBV6-2/TRBV6-3
CASSYSMETGGADGYTF
TGTGCCAGCAGTTACTCGATGGAGACAGGGGGCGCGGATGGCTACACCTTC
>TRBD1|.|TRBJ2-2|TRBV5-4
CASSRDRAGELFF
TGTGCCAGCAGTCGTGACAGGGCCGGGGAGCTGTTTTTT
>TRBD1|.|TRBJ2-1|TRBV20-1
CSASGSRGQSNEQFF
TGCAGTGCTAGTGGGAGCAGGGGGCAGAGCAATGAGCAGTTCTTC
>TRBD1|once|TRBJ1-2|TRBV25-1
CASSPLWDRERYGYTF
TGTGCCAGCAGTCCACTGTGGGACAGGGAACGCTATGGCTACACCTTC
>.|.|TRBJ1-4|TRBV2
CASSDPSGTNEKLFF
TGTGCCAGCAGTGACCCATCGGGAACTAATGAAAAACTGTTTTTT
>.|.|TRBJ2-7|TRBV10-2
CASSEGVGYEQYF
TGCGCCAGCAGTGAGGGAGTGGGTTACGAGCAGTACTTC
>.|many|TRBJ1-5|TRBV6-2/TRBV6-3
CASSSGGLSNQPQHF
TGTGCCAGCAGTTCGGGTGGGTTGAGCAATCAGCCCCAGCATTTT
>.|.|TRBJ1-2|TRBV11-2
CASSPDYGYTF
TGTGCCAGCAGCCCAGATTATGGCTACACCTTC
>TRBD2|few|TRBJ2-5|TRBV6-5
CASSYRGDQETQYF
TGTGCCAGCAGTTACCGGGGGGACCAAGAGACCCAGTACTTC
>.|few|TRBJ2-3|TRBV3-1/TRBV3-2
CASTPTGTTDTQYF
TGTGCCAGCACTCCGACAGGAACCACAGATACGCAGTATTTT
>.|.|TRBJ1-2|TRBV6-2/TRBV6-3
CASSWGGPTYGYTF
TGTGCCAGCAGTTGGGGGGGGCCAACCTATGGCTACACCTTC
>TRBD2|.|TRBJ2-1|TRBV5-1
CASSLDGLAGANNEQFF
TGCGCCAGCAGCTTAGACGGACTAGCGGGGGCCAACAATGAGCAGTTCTTC
>.|few|TRBJ2-5|TRBV11-2
CASSLGQRETQYF
TGTGCCAGCAGCTTAGGACAGCGCGAGACCCAGTACTTC
>TRBD1|.|TRBJ2-1|TRBV4-1
CASSHSTGGSYNEQFF
TGCGCCAGCAGCCATAGCACAGGGGGCTCCTACAATGAGCAGTTCTTC
>TRBD2|.|TRBJ2-7|TRBV30
CAWSETPDGLVYEQYF
TGTGCCTGGAGCGAAACTCCTGACGGACTAGTCTACGAGCAGTACTTC
>TRBD2|.|TRBJ2-3|TRBV6-5
CASTPSGGTGGTQYF
TGTGCCAGCACTCCTAGCGGGGGTACCGGGGGTACGCAGTATTTT
>TRBD1|.|TRBJ1-5|TRBV3-1/TRBV3-2
CASSQRPGGHSNQPQHF
TGTGCCAGCAGCCAGCGACCAGGGGGCCATAGCAATCAGCCCCAGCATTTT
>TRBD1|.|TRBJ1-1|TRBV5-1
CASSYTDREGTEAFF
TGCGCCAGCAGCTACACGGACAGGGAGGGCACTGAAGCTTTCTTT
>TRBD2|.|TRBJ2-3|TRBV5-1
CASRPTSGGTDTQYF
TGCGCCAGCAGGCCGACTAGCGGGGGGACAGATACGCAGTATTTT
>TRBD1|.|TRBJ2-1|TRBV12-5
CASGLVIRTGGSYNEQFF
TGTGCTAGTGGTTTGGTCATTCGGACAGGGGGCTCCTACAATGAGCAGTTCTTC
>.|.|TRBJ2-7|TRBV5-6
CASSQRPGFYPYEQYF
TGTGCCAGCAGCCAGCGTCCGGGATTCTACCCCTACGAGCAGTACTTC
>TRBD1|few|TRBJ1-5|TRBV6-2/TRBV6-3
CASSYSRTGVDVYSNQPQHF
TGTGCCAGCAGTTACTCCCGGACAGGGGTGGATGTCTATAGCAATCAGCCCCAGCATTTT
>TRBD1|.|TRBJ1-2|TRBV5-5
CASSLDRGRLGYTF
TGTGCCAGCAGCTTGGACAGGGGGAGATTGGGCTACACCTTC
>TRBD1|.|TRBJ1-2|TRBV6-5
CASDRQGERYGYTF
TGTGCCAGCGATCGACAGGGCGAACGCTATGGCTACACCTTC
>TRBD1|.|TRBJ1-4|TRBV5-1
CASSSDRAFNEKLFF
TGCGCCAGCAGCAGTGACAGGGCCTTTAATGAAAAACTGTTTTTT
>.|.|TRBJ1-2|TRBV3-1/TRBV3-2
CASSQVAGGYTF
TGTGCCAGCAGCCAAGTGGCAGGTGGCTACACCTTC
>.|.|TRBJ1-1|TRBV4-3
CASSQGGLNTEAFF
TGCGCCAGCAGCCAGGGAGGGCTGAACACTGAAGCTTTCTTT
>TRBD2|.|TRBJ2-3|TRBV5-1
CASSSPSGGAGDTQYF
TGCGCCAGCAGCTCCCCAAGCGGGGGGGCCGGAGATACGCAGTATTTT
>.|.|TRBJ1-2|TRBV30
CAWGGARGYTF
TGTGCCTGGGGGGGGGCTCGTGGCTACACCTTC
>TRBD1|.|TRBJ2-1|TRBV23-1
CASTYKDRVIYNEQFF
TGCGCCAGCACTTATAAAGACAGGGTAATATACAATGAGCAGTTCTTC
>.|.|TRBJ2-2|TRBV19
CASSPRGTPTWELFF
TGTGCCAGTAGTCCTCGCGGGACCCCAACGTGGGAGCTGTTTTTT
>.|.|TRBJ1-3|TRBV10-3
CAISDPVQSGNTIYF
TGTGCCATCAGTGATCCCGTACAGAGTGGAAACACCATATATTTT
>TRBD2|.|TRBJ2-1|TRBV30
CAWSVRAGGHTNEQFF
TGTGCCTGGAGTGTACGAGCGGGGGGCCACACCAATGAGCAGTTCTTC
>TRBD1|.|TRBJ2-5|TRBV6-5
CASSYPGGETQYF
TGTGCCAGCAGCTATCCAGGGGGAGAGACCCAGTACTTC
>TRBD1|many|TRBJ2-2|TRBV7-8
CASGGTGVTGELFF
TGTGCCAGCGGAGGGACAGGGGTCACCGGGGAGCTGTTTTTT
>.|.|TRBJ1-2|TRBV12-3/TRBV12-4
CASSPLRGWHTF
TGTGCCAGCAGTCCTCTTCGAGGGTGGCACACCTTC
>TRBD2|.|TRBJ2-4|TRBV24-1
CATSDFTSGGQTKNIQYF
TGTGCCACCAGTGATTTTACTAGCGGGGGGCAGACCAAAAACATTCAGTACTTC
>.|.|TRBJ1-4|TRBV7-9
CASSPSREKLFF
TGTGCCAGCAGCCCCTCGCGTGAAAAACTGTTTTTT
>TRBD2|few|TRBJ2-3|TRBV9
CASSQVAGGYTDTQYF
TGTGCCAGCAGTCAGGTGGCGGGGGGGTACACAGATACGCAGTATTTT